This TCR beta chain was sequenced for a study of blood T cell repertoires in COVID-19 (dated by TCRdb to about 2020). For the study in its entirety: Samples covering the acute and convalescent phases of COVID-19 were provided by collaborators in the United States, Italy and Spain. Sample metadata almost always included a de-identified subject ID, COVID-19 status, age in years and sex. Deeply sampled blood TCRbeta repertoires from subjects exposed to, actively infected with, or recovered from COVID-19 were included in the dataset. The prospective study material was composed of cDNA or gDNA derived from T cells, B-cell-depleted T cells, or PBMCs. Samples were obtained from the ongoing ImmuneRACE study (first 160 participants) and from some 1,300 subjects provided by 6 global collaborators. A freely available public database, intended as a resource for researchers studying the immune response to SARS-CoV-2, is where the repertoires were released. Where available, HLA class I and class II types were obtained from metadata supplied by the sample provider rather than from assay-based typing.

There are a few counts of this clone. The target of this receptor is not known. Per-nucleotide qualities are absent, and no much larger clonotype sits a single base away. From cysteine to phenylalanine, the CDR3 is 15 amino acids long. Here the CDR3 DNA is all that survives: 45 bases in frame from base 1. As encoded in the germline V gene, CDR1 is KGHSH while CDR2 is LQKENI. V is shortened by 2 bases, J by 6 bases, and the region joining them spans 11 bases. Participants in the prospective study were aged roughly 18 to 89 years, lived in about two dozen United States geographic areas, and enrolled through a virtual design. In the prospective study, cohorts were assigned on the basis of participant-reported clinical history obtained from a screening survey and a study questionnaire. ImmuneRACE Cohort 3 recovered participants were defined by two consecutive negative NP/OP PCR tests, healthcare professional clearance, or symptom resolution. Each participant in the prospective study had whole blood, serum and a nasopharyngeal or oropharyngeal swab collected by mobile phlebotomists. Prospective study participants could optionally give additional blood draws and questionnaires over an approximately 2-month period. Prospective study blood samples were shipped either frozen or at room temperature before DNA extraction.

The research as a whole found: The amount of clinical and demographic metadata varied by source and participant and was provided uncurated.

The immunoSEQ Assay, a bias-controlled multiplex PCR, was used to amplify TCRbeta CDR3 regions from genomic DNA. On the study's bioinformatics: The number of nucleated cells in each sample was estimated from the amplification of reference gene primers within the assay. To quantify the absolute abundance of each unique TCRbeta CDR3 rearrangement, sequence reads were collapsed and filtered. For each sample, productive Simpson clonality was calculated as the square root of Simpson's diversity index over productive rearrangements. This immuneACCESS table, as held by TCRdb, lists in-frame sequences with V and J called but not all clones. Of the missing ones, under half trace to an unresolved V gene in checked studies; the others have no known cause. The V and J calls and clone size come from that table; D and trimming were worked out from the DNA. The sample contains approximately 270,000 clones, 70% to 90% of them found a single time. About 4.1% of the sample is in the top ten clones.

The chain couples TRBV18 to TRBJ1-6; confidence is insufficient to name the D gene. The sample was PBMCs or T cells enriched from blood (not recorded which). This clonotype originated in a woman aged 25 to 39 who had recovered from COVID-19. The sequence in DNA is TGTGCCAGCTCACCATCCGAGTTCCCTAATTCACCCCTCCACTTT. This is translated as CASSPSEFPNSPLHF.